Listed below are T cell receptor beta chains from one sample, sequenced in a study of blood T cells in healthy people across ages. A single record per CDR3 protein comes from TCRdb applying MiXCR to the 5' RACE reads. The data show about 570,000 distinct CDR3 sequences, with 25% to 30% seen just once and about a fifth held by the top ten. The sequenced material came from blood. These receptors came from a woman aged 70-85 years in good health. Each CDR3 is given with its conserved first and last residue. D genes are given only for firm matches. Not all rows give a size; the values are once, few, many and, for expanded clones, a class.

v_gene	j_gene	d_gene	abundance	CDR3aa	CDR3nt
TRBV6-5	TRBJ2-7	TRBD1	NA	CANSPGQARYEQYF	TGTGCCAACAGCCCAGGACAGGCGCGCTACGAGCAGTACTTC
TRBV7-2	TRBJ2-5	NA	few	CASTRAKGSTQETQYF	TGTGCCAGCACCAGGGCTAAGGGGTCGACCCAAGAGACCCAGTACTTC
TRBV7-3	TRBJ1-6	NA	NA	CASSSKAAGTSNSPLHF	TGTGCCAGCAGCTCCAAGGCCGCCGGCACGAGTAATTCACCCCTCCACTTT
TRBV11-2	TRBJ2-7	NA	once	CASSLTLTGAYEQYF	TGTGCCAGCAGCCTTACTTTAACCGGGGCCTACGAGCAGTACTTC
TRBV29-1	TRBJ1-2	TRBD1	few	CSVTGGSYGYTF	TGCAGCGTAACAGGGGGAAGCTATGGCTACACCTTC
TRBV12-3/TRBV12-4	TRBJ1-2	NA	few	CASSSLGRGPTGYTF	TGTGCCAGCAGTTCCTTAGGGAGGGGTCCTACGGGCTACACCTTC
TRBV3-1	TRBJ1-4	TRBD1	NA	CASSRPPGQGDEKLFF	TGTGCCAGCAGCCGACCACCGGGACAGGGGGATGAAAAACTGTTTTTT
TRBV5-1	TRBJ2-5	TRBD1	NA	CASSRGQGVIETQYF	TGCGCCAGCAGCCGAGGACAGGGGGTAATCGAGACCCAGTACTTC
TRBV6-5	TRBJ2-2	TRBD1	NA	CASNWDRGTGELFF	TGTGCCAGCAACTGGGACAGGGGTACCGGGGAGCTGTTTTTT
TRBV6-2/TRBV6-3	TRBJ2-7	TRBD2	NA	CASSYLTSGVSYEQYF	TGTGCCAGCAGTTACCTCACTAGCGGGGTCTCCTACGAGCAGTACTTC
TRBV6-5	TRBJ2-3	NA	few	CASSPWGERDTQYF	TGTGCCAGCAGTCCCTGGGGGGAGCGCGATACGCAGTATTTT
TRBV5-5	TRBJ1-2	NA	NA	CASSAAPGLENGYTF	TGTGCCAGCAGCGCGGCCCCGGGATTAGAGAATGGCTACACCTTC
TRBV29-1	TRBJ1-2	NA	many	CSVHSSANYGYTF	TGCAGCGTTCACAGCTCAGCTAACTATGGCTACACCTTC
TRBV14	TRBJ1-1	NA	NA	CASSPVSTVNTEAFF	TGTGCCAGCAGCCCCGTCTCAACAGTGAACACTGAAGCTTTCTTT
TRBV20-1	TRBJ1-2	NA	NA	CSARDFTGSYGYTF	TGCAGTGCTAGAGATTTCACAGGGAGCTATGGCTACACCTTC
TRBV4-1	TRBJ1-1	TRBD1	few	CASSQHGQDTEAFF	TGCGCCAGCAGCCAACACGGACAGGACACTGAAGCTTTCTTT
TRBV7-2	TRBJ2-3	NA	few	CASSLPPLADTQYF	TGTGCCAGCAGCCTCCCCCCTCTTGCAGATACGCAGTATTTT
TRBV5-8	TRBJ1-6	TRBD1	few	CASSFVRTGVMNPPLHF	TGTGCCAGCAGCTTTGTCAGGACAGGGGTAATGAATCCACCCCTCCACTTT
TRBV9	TRBJ2-3	TRBD2	NA	CASTFSGGDTDTQYF	TGTGCCAGCACCTTTAGCGGGGGGGACACAGATACGCAGTATTTT
TRBV19	TRBJ2-2	TRBD1	few	CASSAQGAGDTGELFF	TGTGCCAGTAGTGCGCAGGGGGCAGGGGACACCGGGGAGCTGTTTTTT
TRBV5-1	TRBJ2-5	NA	few	CASRAGRETQYF	TGCGCCAGCAGAGCCGGGAGAGAGACCCAGTACTTC
TRBV24-1	TRBJ2-5	NA	few	CATSDSSTGGETQYF	TGTGCCACCAGTGATTCCTCGACAGGTGGAGAGACCCAGTACTTC
TRBV5-5	TRBJ2-7	TRBD1	few	CASSPAGTASYEQYF	TGTGCCAGCAGCCCCGCCGGGACAGCTTCCTACGAGCAGTACTTC
TRBV4-1	TRBJ2-1	NA	few	CASSQDKFAGNNEQFF	TGCGCCAGCAGCCAAGATAAGTTTGCGGGGAACAATGAGCAGTTCTTC
TRBV6-1	TRBJ1-1	TRBD1	few	CASSESGQGNTEAFF	TGTGCCAGCAGTGAAAGTGGACAGGGTAACACTGAAGCTTTCTTT
TRBV5-1	TRBJ2-1	NA	few	CASSLGHGRDEQFF	TGCGCCAGCAGCTTGGGACACGGCCGGGATGAGCAGTTCTTC
TRBV11-3	TRBJ1-2	NA	NA	CASSSLPGVGGYTF	TGTGCCAGCAGCTCGCTGCCAGGCGTAGGTGGCTACACCTTC
TRBV6-5	TRBJ1-4	TRBD1	NA	CASSLLGTGAGATNEKLFF	TGTGCCAGCAGCCTACTCGGGACAGGGGCAGGAGCAACTAATGAAAAACTGTTTTTT
TRBV7-2	TRBJ2-5	TRBD1	once	CASSDQDRDLFHQYF	TGTGCCAGCAGCGATCAAGACAGGGACCTTTTTCATCAGTACTTC
TRBV7-2	TRBJ2-2	TRBD2	NA	CASSLWAGGNTGELFF	TGTGCCAGCAGCTTATGGGCGGGGGGAAACACCGGGGAGCTGTTTTTT
TRBV7-9	TRBJ2-1	NA	NA	CASSLARPGLNNEQFF	TGTGCCAGCAGCTTAGCTAGGCCGGGACTCAACAATGAGCAGTTCTTC
TRBV4-2	TRBJ2-7	TRBD1	few	CASSKTGTAYEQYF	TGTGCCAGCAGCAAAACAGGGACAGCCTACGAGCAGTACTTC